The 26 T cell receptor beta chains below all came from one sample that was sequenced in a study of PD-1 blockade in classical Hodgkin lymphoma. Every patient relapsed after autologous stem cell transplantation, and brentuximab vedotin exposure varied. Starting with thawed PBMCs, CD4+ T cells were purified by magnetic negative selection. Profiling relied on immunoSEQ multiplex PCR, and the TCRdb table lists in-frame clones only, not all of them. The profile shows tens of thousands of clones, about 83% of them singletons. Sequences were derived from CD4+ T cells from blood, sampled at baseline. These TCRs come from a human donor with classical Hodgkin lymphoma.

The chain is built from TRBV6-5 and TRBJ1-4; maybe TRBD1 (5 bases). With 11 bases removed from V and 8 bases from J, the gap between germline ends came to 12 bases. Germline CDR1 and CDR2: MNHEY and SVGAGI. CDR3 size: 11 residues. For the CDR3, the DNA is TGTGCCTCCAGGGAGGACGAAAAACTGTTTTTT. Amino acid sequence: CASREDEKLFF.

The V and J genes are TRBV28 and TRBJ1-6, with D possibly matching TRBD1 (5 bases). With 5 bases removed from V and 9 bases from J, the gap between germline ends came to 14 bases. The CDR3 consists of 14 residues. Per germline, CDR1 MDHEN and CDR2 SYDVKM. The CDR3 region is CASSAAGVGSPLHF. The CDR3 region has the DNA TGTGCCAGCAGTGCCGCGGGGGTAGGTTCACCCCTCCACTTT.

The genes are TRBV19 and TRBJ2-7; a possible D gene is TRBD2 (5 bases). CDR1 is LNHDA, CDR2 SQIVND, per germline (reference sequence). There are 15 residues in the CDR3. Trimming removed 3 bases at V and 3 bases at J, with 15 bases between. CDR3 protein: CASSIQLGAGYEQYF. The CDR3 DNA sequence: TGTGCCAGTAGTATCCAACTAGGAGCAGGCTACGAGCAGTACTTC.

The V and J genes are TRBV28 and TRBJ1-5; the match to TRBD1 covers 8 bases. Germline V gene sequence: CDR1 MDHEN, CDR2 SYDVKM. The CDR3 spans 15 residues. J gave up 0 bases and V 6 bases, and 4 bases lay outside the gene matches. The CDR3: CASSGQGGSNQPQHF. The CDR3, as DNA: TGTGCCAGCAGCGGACAGGGCGGTAGCAATCAGCCCCAGCATTTT.

The V and J genes are TRBV11-3 and TRBJ2-3; tentative D call: TRBD1 (6 bases). V lost 6 bases to trimming and J lost 4 bases, with 11 bases between them. The CDR3 contains 13 residues. Per germline, CDR1 SGHNT and CDR2 YENEEA. The DNA of the CDR3 is TGTGCCAGCAGTGGGGGCCGGTCAGATACGCAGTATTTT. Protein sequence: CASSGGRSDTQYF.

The chain employs TRBV11-2 and TRBJ1-3, with D possibly being TRBD1 (6 bases). Germline loops: CDR1 SGHAT, CDR2 FQNNGV. The CDR3 loop spans 15 amino acids. V lost 7 bases to trimming and J lost 0 bases, with 13 bases between them. The chain's CDR3 is CASTEGGFSGNTIYF. CDR3 nucleotide sequence: TGTGCCAGCACCGAGGGGGGCTTCTCTGGAAACACCATATATTTT.

The CDR3 sequence is CASSPEIFPQHF. In DNA form, the CDR3 reads TGTGCCAGCAGCCCTGAAATCTTCCCCCAGCATTTT. The rearrangement uses TRBV6-6 and TRBJ1-5; no reliable D call. CDR1 MNHNY and CDR2 SVGAGI come from the germline V gene (reference sequence). V was pared by 6 bases and J by 10 bases, with 13 bases between. The CDR3 has 12 amino acids.

For this clone: The junction departs from germline at one end; a sequencing error may be responsible. The chain uses TRBV7-7 and TRBJ2-1; D tentatively fits TRBD1 or TRBD2 (6 bases each). CDR3 length: 15 residues. Per the germline V gene, CDR1 is SSHAT and CDR2 is FNYEAQ (reference sequence). Written as DNA, the CDR3 is TGTGCCACCAGCCCTAGGGCCGTGGGGGGCCATGAGCAGTTCTTC. Encoded protein: CATSPRAVGGHEQFF.

This chain uses TRBV27 with TRBJ2-1, with TRBD1 matching 9 bases. The CDR3 has 16 residues. In germline, CDR1 is MNHEY, CDR2 SMNVEV (reference sequence). V was clipped by 3 bases and J by 3 bases; unmatched bases: 6. The CDR3: CASSFGTGWGYNEQFF. The CDR3 coding sequence is TGTGCCAGCAGTTTCGGGACAGGGTGGGGCTACAATGAGCAGTTCTTC.

CDR3 protein: CSVEDGAGGTNEQFF. The CDR3 bases are TGCAGCGTTGAAGATGGCGCGGGGGGTACAAATGAGCAGTTCTTC. V usage is TRBV29-1 and J usage is TRBJ2-1; TRBD2 matches 8 bases. Germline lookup yields CDR1 SQVTM and CDR2 ANQGSEA. The CDR3 consists of 15 residues. With 0 bases clipped from V and 7 bases from J, the junction kept 8 bases outside the gene matches.

The chain has TRBV21-1 and TRBJ2-5; whether TRBD2, the table's D call, matches the DNA was not checked. TRBV21-1 is an annotated pseudogene. CDR3 length equals 14 residues. CDR3 sequence reads: CASRRGGAGETQYF. In nucleotides, the CDR3 is TGTGCCAGCAGAAGGGGCGGGGCAGGGGAGACCCAGTACTTC.

The CDR3 bases are TGTGCCAGCAGCTTTCGACTAGCGGGGGTAAGCTCCTACGAGCAGTACTTC. This codes for CASSFRLAGVSSYEQYF. The chain employs TRBV5-4 and TRBJ2-7; 12 bases map to TRBD2. The V segment lost 2 bases and the J segment 0 bases; nucleotides outside the gene matches: 6. The CDR3 spans 17 residues. CDR1 and CDR2 (germline): SGHNT, YYREEE (reference sequence).

The rearrangement joins TRBV29-1 to TRBJ2-5; unclear D gene. The V end lost 3 bases, the J end lost 3 bases, and 8 bases lay between the germline ends. Looked up from germline, CDR1 is SQVTM and CDR2 is ANQGSEA. CDR3 length: 12 residues. The CDR3 region is CSVDHLEETQYF. DNA of the CDR3: TGCAGCGTTGATCATCTGGAAGAGACCCAGTACTTC.

The chain employs TRBV25-1 and TRBJ1-1, with a weak D call TRBD1 (6 bases). This CDR3 comprises 14 residues. Germline V gene sequence: CDR1 MGHDK, CDR2 SYGVNS. V was pared by 7 bases and J by 5 bases, with 17 bases between. The CDR3 sequence is CASKRGAEGTEAFF. The CDR3 DNA sequence: TGTGCCAGCAAAAGGGGGGCCGAGGGGACTGAAGCTTTCTTT.

The rearrangement links TRBV20-1 to TRBJ1-1; D perhaps matches TRBD1 (6 bases). The CDR3 consists of 11 residues. Germline CDR1 DFQATT, CDR2 SNEGSKA (reference sequence). The CDR3 region is CSGGGNTEAFF. The CDR3 coding sequence is TGCAGCGGAGGGGGGAACACTGAAGCTTTCTTT.

The J gene is TRBJ2-7, the V gene TRBV7-9; a weak D match, TRBD2 (6 bases). CDR3 length: 15 amino acids. Germline assignment: CDR1 SEHNR and CDR2 FQNEAQ (reference sequence). Trimming cost V 7 bases and J 1 base, with 17 bases left between them. In DNA, the CDR3 is TGTGCCAGCACCTCTAGGTGGGCGGGGTCCTACGAGCAGTACTTC. Amino acid sequence: CASTSRWAGSYEQYF.

The V and J genes are TRBV4-3 and TRBJ2-3, with 9 bases identical to TRBD1. CDR1 and CDR2 (germline): LGHNA, YSLEER. There are 15 residues in the CDR3. V trimming: 4 bases; J trimming: 1 base; junction bases outside the gene matches: 3. The CDR3 DNA reads TGCGCCAGCAGCCTCTGGGACAGGGGCACAGATACGCAGTATTTT. It encodes CASSLWDRGTDTQYF.

V is TRBV27 and J is TRBJ2-4; D is perhaps TRBD2 (6 bases). The CDR3 totals 14 residues. The V end lost 3 bases, the J end lost 6 bases, and 12 bases lay between the germline ends. Germline V CDR1 and CDR2: MNHEY, SMNVEV (reference sequence). CDR3 nucleotides: TGTGCCAGCAGTTTTCGGGGGTGGGGAAACATTCAGTACTTC. As protein: CASSFRGWGNIQYF.

This clone was seen just once. The rearrangement uses TRBV19 and TRBJ2-7; 8 bases fit TRBD2. CDR1 and CDR2 from the germline V gene are LNHDA and SQIVND (reference sequence). This CDR3 is built from 14 residues. Germline trimming cut 2 bases from V and 2 bases from J; bases unmatched to any gene: 2. This chain's CDR3 is CASSITGGPYEQYF. The CDR3 coding sequence is TGTGCCAGTAGTATAACGGGGGGGCCCTACGAGCAGTACTTC.

This chain uses TRBV5-6 with TRBJ2-7; perhaps D is TRBD1 or TRBD2 (5 bases each). V was clipped by 3 bases and J by 1 base, with 14 bases between them. This CDR3 has 15 amino acids. The germline gives CDR1 SGHDT, CDR2 YYEEEE. CDR3 nucleotide sequence: TGTGCCAGCAGCTCCCGGGACCGAATATCCTACGAGCAGTACTTC. This sequence encodes CASSSRDRISYEQYF.

V is TRBV5-1 and J is TRBJ2-7; 8 bases map to TRBD1. CDR3 length: 13 amino acids. The J segment lost 2 bases and the V segment lost 5 bases, leaving 3 bases of the junction unmatched. Per the germline V gene, CDR1 is SGHRS and CDR2 is YFSETQ. The CDR3: CASRRTGTYEQYF. The CDR3 nucleotides read TGCGCCAGCAGGAGGACAGGGACCTACGAGCAGTACTTC.

The V call is TRBV18, the J call TRBJ1-4; 7 bases are a match to TRBD1. Germline lookup yields CDR1 KGHSH and CDR2 LQKENI. The length of the CDR3 is 16 residues. The V and J ends lost 4 bases and 0 bases, in that order; junction bases with no gene match: 5. CDR3 coding DNA: TGTGCCAGCTCACTCGGACAGGTGTCAACTAATGAAAAACTGTTTTTT. Residues: CASSLGQVSTNEKLFF.

The V gene is TRBV7-2, the J gene TRBJ1-6; D remains ambiguous. CDR3 length: 15 amino acids. Germline CDR1 is SGHTA and CDR2 is FQGNSA. Between the trimmed V and J ends, which lost 1 base and 6 bases, there was a span of 10 bases. The CDR3 reads CASSLEHVSNSPLHF. CDR3 coding DNA: TGTGCCAGCAGCTTAGAACACGTCAGTAATTCACCCCTCCACTTT.

The chain employs TRBV19 and TRBJ1-1, with a possible D match to TRBD1 (5 bases). Germline-derived CDR1 and CDR2 are LNHDA and SQIVND (reference sequence). The CDR3 is 18 amino acids. V shed 6 bases and J shed 7 bases, with 30 bases lying between them. The CDR3 sequence is CASRDSGRRRAGYYEAFF. For the CDR3, the DNA is TGTGCCAGTAGGGACTCAGGGCGTCGGCGCGCTGGATATTATGAAGCTTTCTTT.

The chain couples TRBV19 to TRBJ2-2; possible D gene TRBD1, 6 bases. The CDR3 consists of 14 residues. Trimming pared 5 bases from V and 6 bases from J, leaving 13 bases between. CDR1 is LNHDA and CDR2 is SQIVND in the germline V gene (reference sequence). CDR3 DNA: TGTGCCAGTAGTTTAGGACAGTATCCCGGGGAGCTGTTTTTT. Translating gives CASSLGQYPGELFF. Supplemented by reference TRBV19 and TRBJ2-2, the full variable domain reads DGGITQSPKYLFRKEGQNVTLSCEQNLNHDAMYWYRQDPGQGLRLIYYSQIVNDFQKGDIAEGYSVSREKKESFPLTVTSAQKNPTAFYLCASSLGQYPGELFFGEGSRLTVL.

This chain connects TRBV27 to TRBJ2-7; 11 bases are a match to TRBD1. CDR1 and CDR2 from the germline V gene are MNHEY and SMNVEV (reference sequence). The CDR3 consists of 14 residues. J gave up 6 bases and V 3 bases, and 4 bases lay outside the gene matches. CDR3 bases: TGTGCCAGCAGTTTTGGACAGGGGGCGGGCGAGCAGTACTTC. Its translation is CASSFGQGAGEQYF.